This is a list of T cell receptor beta chains from one sample in a study of Ad26.COV2.S vaccination and SARS-CoV-2 variants. The data were produced by immunoSEQ multiplex PCR, yet TCRdb's version contains in-frame clones alone and is incomplete. The sample lists approximately 350,000 clones, around 86% occurring once. The material sequenced was peripheral blood, taken in a trial of Ad26.COV2.S vaccine versus placebo. All receptors come from a person between 18 and 65 years old who received the Ad26.COV2.S COVID-19 vaccine or a placebo. The CDR3 runs from the conserved cysteine through the conserved F or W. Fields, in order: clone size, J gene, D gene, V gene, CDR3 DNA, CDR3 protein. A D gene is named only where the DNA matches it firmly. Some rows have no size entry. The others give once, few or many, or a class for an expanded clone.

>once|TRBJ1-2|TRBD1|TRBV3-1/TRBV3-2
TGTGCCAGCAGCCAAGCCCCCCGACAGGGAAGTTACGGCTACACCTTC
CASSQAPRQGSYGYTF
>.|TRBJ2-2|TRBD1|TRBV2
TGTGCCAGCTTCCTGGAACAGGGGACGACCGGGGAGCTGTTTTTT
CASFLEQGTTGELFF
>.|TRBJ2-7|.|TRBV7-9
TGTGCCAGCAGACCTGCAGGGGGGAGCTACGAGCAGTACTTC
CASRPAGGSYEQYF
>.|TRBJ2-7|TRBD1|TRBV7-9
TGTGCCAGCAGCTTAGGGACAGGATACGAGCAGTACTTC
CASSLGTGYEQYF
>.|TRBJ2-5|.|TRBV9
TGTGCCAGCACTGAGGGGGTACACTCGGGAGAGACCCAGTACTTC
CASTEGVHSGETQYF
>.|TRBJ2-7|.|TRBV5-1
TGCGCCAGCAGCTTCCCTTCACAGGGAGCCTACGAGCAGTACTTC
CASSFPSQGAYEQYF
>.|TRBJ2-3|.|TRBV11-2
TGTGCCAGCAGCCCGAGCACAGATACGCAGTATTTT
CASSPSTDTQYF
>.|TRBJ1-4|.|TRBV4-2
TGTGCCAGCAGCCATCTCCAGGGGACCAAAATTAATGAAAAACTGTTTTTT
CASSHLQGTKINEKLFF
>once|TRBJ1-1|.|TRBV19
TGTGCCAGTAGTATTGGGCTAATGACTGAAGCTTTCTTT
CASSIGLMTEAFF
>.|TRBJ1-2|.|TRBV6-1
TGTGCCAGCAGTGAAGCGGCGGGGTATGGCTACACCTTC
CASSEAAGYGYTF
>.|TRBJ1-1|.|TRBV6-6
TGTGCCAGCAGTTACTTTGCAGGCAAAGCTTTCTTT
CASSYFAGKAFF
>.|TRBJ1-3|.|TRBV11-2
TGTGCCAGCAGCTTAGAATATCGAAACACCATATATTTT
CASSLEYRNTIYF
>.|TRBJ2-3|TRBD2|TRBV11-2
TGTGCCAGCAGCCTAGCGGGGGGGCCGACCACAGATACGCAGTATTTT
CASSLAGGPTTDTQYF
>.|TRBJ1-1|.|TRBV20-1
TGCAGTGCTAAAGTCAGGCAAGAAGCTTTCTTT
CSAKVRQEAFF
>.|TRBJ2-1|.|TRBV6-5
TGTGCCAGCAGTTGGGCAGGCCCGCTGGGTGAGCAGTTCTTC
CASSWAGPLGEQFF
>.|TRBJ1-5|.|TRBV6-2/TRBV6-3
TGTGCCAGCAGTTACGCATCTAGCAATCAGCCCCAGCATTTT
CASSYASSNQPQHF
>once|TRBJ1-1|.|TRBV19
TGTGCCAGTAGTAAACCTGGACAGAACACTGAAGCTTTCTTT
CASSKPGQNTEAFF
>.|TRBJ1-5|.|TRBV4-3
TGCGCCAGCAGCCCCCTTCTCGGCAGCAATCAGCCCCAGCATTTT
CASSPLLGSNQPQHF
>.|TRBJ2-3|TRBD2|TRBV5-1
TGCGCCAGCAGCTGGTTAGCGGGGGGGACAGATACGCAGTATTTT
CASSWLAGGTDTQYF
>.|TRBJ1-1|TRBD1|TRBV7-9
TGTGCCAGCAGCCTCGACAGGGAAGGAGCTTTCTTT
CASSLDREGAFF
>.|TRBJ1-4|TRBD1|TRBV29-1
TGCAGCGTTAAGACAGGGCTGTATGAAAAACTGTTTTTT
CSVKTGLYEKLFF
>.|TRBJ1-3|TRBD1|TRBV2
TGTGCCAGCAGTGCAGGGACAGGGCCTGGAAACACCATATATTTT
CASSAGTGPGNTIYF
>.|TRBJ1-3|.|TRBV5-8
TGTGCCAGCAGCTCTTGGGACCTCTCTGGAAACACCATATATTTT
CASSSWDLSGNTIYF
>.|TRBJ2-7|TRBD1|TRBV9
TGTGCCAGCAGCCCCCTTGGGACAGGGGAATACGAGCAGTACTTC
CASSPLGTGEYEQYF